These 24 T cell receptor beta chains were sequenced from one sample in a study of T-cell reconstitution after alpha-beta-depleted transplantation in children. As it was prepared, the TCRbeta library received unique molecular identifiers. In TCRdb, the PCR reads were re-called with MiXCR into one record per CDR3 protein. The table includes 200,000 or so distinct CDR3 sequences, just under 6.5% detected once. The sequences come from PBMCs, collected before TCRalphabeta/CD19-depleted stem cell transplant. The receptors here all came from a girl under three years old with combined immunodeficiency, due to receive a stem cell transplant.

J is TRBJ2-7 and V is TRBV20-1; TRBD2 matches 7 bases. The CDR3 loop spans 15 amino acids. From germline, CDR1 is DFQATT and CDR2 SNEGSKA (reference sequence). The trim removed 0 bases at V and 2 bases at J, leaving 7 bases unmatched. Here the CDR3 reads CSARDLIAGPYEQYF. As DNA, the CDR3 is TGCAGTGCTAGAGATCTGATAGCGGGCCCCTACGAGCAGTACTTC.

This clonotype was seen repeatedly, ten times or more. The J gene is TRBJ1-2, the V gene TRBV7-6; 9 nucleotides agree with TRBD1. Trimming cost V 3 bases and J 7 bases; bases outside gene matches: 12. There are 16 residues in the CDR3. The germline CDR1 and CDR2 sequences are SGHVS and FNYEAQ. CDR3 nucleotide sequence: TGTGCCAGCAGCTTCGGCCCCCTGGACAGGGGTGGTGGCTACACCTTC. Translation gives CASSFGPLDRGGGYTF. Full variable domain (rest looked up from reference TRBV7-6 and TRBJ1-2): GAGVSQSPRYKVTKRGQDVALRCDPISGHVSLYWYRQALGQGPEFLTYFNYEAQQDKSGLPNDRFSAERPEGSISTLTIQRTEQRDSAMYRCASSFGPLDRGGGYTFGSGTRLTVV.

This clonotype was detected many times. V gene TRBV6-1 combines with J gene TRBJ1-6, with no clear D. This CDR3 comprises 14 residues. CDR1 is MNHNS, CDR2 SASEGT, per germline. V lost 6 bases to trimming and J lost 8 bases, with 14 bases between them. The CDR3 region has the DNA TGTGCCAGCAGCAAGGACGGTGGTTATTCACCCCTCCACTTT. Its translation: CASSKDGGYSPLHF.

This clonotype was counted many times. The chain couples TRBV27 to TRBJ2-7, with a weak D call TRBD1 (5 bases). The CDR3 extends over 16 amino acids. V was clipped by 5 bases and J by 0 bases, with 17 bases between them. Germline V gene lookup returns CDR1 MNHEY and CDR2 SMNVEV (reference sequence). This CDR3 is CASSPFLGDLSYEQYF. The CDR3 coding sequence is TGTGCCAGCAGTCCCTTTCTAGGGGATCTCTCCTACGAGCAGTACTTC.

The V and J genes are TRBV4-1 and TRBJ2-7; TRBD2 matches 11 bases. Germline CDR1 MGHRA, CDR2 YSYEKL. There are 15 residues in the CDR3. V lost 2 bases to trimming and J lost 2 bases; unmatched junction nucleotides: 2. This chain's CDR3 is CASSQLAGGAYEQYF. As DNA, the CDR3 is TGCGCCAGCAGCCAACTAGCGGGGGGAGCCTACGAGCAGTACTTC.

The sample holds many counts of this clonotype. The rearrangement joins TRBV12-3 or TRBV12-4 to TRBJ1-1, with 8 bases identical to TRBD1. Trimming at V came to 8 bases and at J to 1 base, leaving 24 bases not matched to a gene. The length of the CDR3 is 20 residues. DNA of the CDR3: TGTGCCAGCTCCTTAGGGGGGAGGGGCAGGGGGCTATTAGAGAACACTGAAGCTTTCTTT. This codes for CASSLGGRGRGLLENTEAFF.

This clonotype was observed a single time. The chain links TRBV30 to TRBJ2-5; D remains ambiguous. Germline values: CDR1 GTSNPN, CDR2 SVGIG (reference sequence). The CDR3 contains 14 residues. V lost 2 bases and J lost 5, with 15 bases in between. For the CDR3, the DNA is TGTGCCTGGAGTCCTTCTCGAGGTCTTGAGACCCAGTACTTC. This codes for CAWSPSRGLETQYF.

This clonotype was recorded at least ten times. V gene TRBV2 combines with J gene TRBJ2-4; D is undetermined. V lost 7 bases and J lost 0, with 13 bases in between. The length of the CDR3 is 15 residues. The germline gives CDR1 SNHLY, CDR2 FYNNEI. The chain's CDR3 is CASTGRAGAKNIQYF. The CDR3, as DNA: TGTGCCAGCACTGGTCGGGCAGGAGCCAAAAACATTCAGTACTTC.

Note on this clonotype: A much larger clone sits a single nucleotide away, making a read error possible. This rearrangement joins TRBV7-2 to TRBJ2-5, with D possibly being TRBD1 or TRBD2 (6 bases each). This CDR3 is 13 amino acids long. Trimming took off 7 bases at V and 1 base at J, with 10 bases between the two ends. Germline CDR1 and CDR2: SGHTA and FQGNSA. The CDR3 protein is CASIGGGQETQYF. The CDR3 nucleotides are TGTGCCAGCATCGGGGGCGGCCAAGAGACCCAGTACTTC. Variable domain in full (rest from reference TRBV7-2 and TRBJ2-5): GAGVSQSPSNKVTEKGKDVELRCDPISGHTALYWYRQSLGQGLEFLIYFQGNSAPDKSGLPSDRFSAERTGGSVSTLTIQRTQQEDSAVYLCASIGGGQETQYFGPGTRLLVL.

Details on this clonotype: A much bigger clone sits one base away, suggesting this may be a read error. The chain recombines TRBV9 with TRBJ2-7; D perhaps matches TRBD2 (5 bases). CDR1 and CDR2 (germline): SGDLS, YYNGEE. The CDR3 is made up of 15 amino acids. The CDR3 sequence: CASTVAGVAAYEQYF. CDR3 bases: TGTGCCAGCACCGTAGCCGGGGTAGCAGCCTACGAGCAGTACTTC. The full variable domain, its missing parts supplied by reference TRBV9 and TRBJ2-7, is DSGVTQTPKHLITATGQRVTLRCSPRSGDLSVYWYQQSLDQGLQFLIQYYNGEERAKGNILERFSAQQFPDLHSELNLSSLELGDSALYFCASTVAGVAAYEQYFGPGTRLTVT.

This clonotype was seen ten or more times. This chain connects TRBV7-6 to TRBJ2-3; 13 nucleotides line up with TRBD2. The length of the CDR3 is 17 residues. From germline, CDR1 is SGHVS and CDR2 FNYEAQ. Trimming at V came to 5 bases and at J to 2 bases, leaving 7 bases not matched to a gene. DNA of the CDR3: TGTGCCAGCAGCCCCGGACTAGCGGGGGCCTACACAGATACGCAGTATTTT. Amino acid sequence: CASSPGLAGAYTDTQYF.

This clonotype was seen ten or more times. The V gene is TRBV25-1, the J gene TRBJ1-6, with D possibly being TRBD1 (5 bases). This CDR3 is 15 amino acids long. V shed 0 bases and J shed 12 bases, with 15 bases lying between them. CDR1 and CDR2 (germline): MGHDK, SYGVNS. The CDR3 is CASSEYETARGPLHF. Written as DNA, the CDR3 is TGTGCCAGCAGTGAATATGAGACGGCGAGGGGACCCCTCCACTTT.

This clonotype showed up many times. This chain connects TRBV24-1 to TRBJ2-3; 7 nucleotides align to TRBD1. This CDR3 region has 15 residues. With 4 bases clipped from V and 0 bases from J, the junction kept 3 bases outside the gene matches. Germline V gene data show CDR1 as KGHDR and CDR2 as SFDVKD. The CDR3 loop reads CATSDPGQSTDTQYF. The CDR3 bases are TGTGCCACCAGTGACCCGGGACAGAGCACAGATACGCAGTATTTT.

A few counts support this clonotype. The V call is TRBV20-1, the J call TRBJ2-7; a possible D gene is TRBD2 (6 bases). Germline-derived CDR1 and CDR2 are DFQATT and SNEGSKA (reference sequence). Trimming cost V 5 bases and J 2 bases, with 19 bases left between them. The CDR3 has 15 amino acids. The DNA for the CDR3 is TGCAGTGCTTACCCCTCAGGAGGGAGAGCCTACGAGCAGTACTTC. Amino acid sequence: CSAYPSGGRAYEQYF.

The CDR3 bases are TGTGCCAGCAGCTTGTTGTTCTCTAGCACAGATACGCAGTATTTT. Translation: CASSLLFSSTDTQYF. The V and J genes are TRBV11-2 and TRBJ2-3; D call uncertain. Germline-derived CDR1 and CDR2 are SGHAT and FQNNGV. With 3 bases removed from V and 0 bases from J, the gap between germline ends came to 10 bases. The CDR3 is 15 residues long.

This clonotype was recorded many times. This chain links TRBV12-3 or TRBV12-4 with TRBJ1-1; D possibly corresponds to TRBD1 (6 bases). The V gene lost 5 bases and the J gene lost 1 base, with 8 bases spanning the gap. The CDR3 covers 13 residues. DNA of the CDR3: TGTGCCAGCAGTACGACAGGGAACACTGAAGCTTTCTTT. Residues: CASSTTGNTEAFF.

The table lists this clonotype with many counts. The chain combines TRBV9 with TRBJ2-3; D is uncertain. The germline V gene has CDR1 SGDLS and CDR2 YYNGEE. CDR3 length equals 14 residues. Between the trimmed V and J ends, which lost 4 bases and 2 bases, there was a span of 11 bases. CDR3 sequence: CASSPELATDTQYF. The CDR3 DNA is TGTGCCAGCAGCCCTGAGCTCGCCACAGATACGCAGTATTTT.

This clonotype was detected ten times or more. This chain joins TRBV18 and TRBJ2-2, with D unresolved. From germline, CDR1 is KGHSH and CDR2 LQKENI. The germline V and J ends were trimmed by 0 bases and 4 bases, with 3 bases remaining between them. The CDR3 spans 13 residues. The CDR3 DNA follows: TGTGCCAGCTCACCACCGGTCACCGGGGAGCTGTTTTTT. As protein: CASSPPVTGELFF.

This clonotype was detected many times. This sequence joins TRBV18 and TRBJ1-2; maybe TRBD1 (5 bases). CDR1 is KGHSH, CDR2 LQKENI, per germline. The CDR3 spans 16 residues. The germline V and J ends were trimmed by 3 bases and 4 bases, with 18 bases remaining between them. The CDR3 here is CASSPEQGSPFYGYTF. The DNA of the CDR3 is TGTGCCAGCTCACCGGAGCAGGGATCTCCTTTCTATGGCTACACCTTC. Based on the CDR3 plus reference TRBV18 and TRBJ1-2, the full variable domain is NAGVMQNPRHLVRRRGQEARLRCSPMKGHSHVYWYRQLPEEGLKFMVYLQKENIIDESGMPKERFSAEFPKEGPSILRIQQVVRGDSAAYFCASSPEQGSPFYGYTFGSGTRLTVV.

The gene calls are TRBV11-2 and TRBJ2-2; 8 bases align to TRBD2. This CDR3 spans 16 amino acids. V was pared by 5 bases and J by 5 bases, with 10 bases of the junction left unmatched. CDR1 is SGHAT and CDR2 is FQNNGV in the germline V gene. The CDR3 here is CASSNEREHWTGELFF. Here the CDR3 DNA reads TGTGCCAGCAGCAACGAGCGGGAGCACTGGACCGGGGAGCTGTTTTTT.

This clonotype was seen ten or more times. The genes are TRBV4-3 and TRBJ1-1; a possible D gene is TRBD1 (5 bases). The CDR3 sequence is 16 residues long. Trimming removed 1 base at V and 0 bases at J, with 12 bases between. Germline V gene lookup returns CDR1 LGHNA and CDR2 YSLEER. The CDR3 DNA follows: TGCGCCAGCAGCCAAGTGGGTACAGGATTGAACACTGAAGCTTTCTTT. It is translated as CASSQVGTGLNTEAFF.

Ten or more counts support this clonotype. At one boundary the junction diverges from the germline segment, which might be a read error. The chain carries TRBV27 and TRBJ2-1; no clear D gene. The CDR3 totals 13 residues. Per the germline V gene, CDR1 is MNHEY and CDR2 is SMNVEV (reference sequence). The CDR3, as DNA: TGTGCCAGCAGTCTATCAGGCCACAATGAGCAGTTCTTC. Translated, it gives CASSLSGHNEQFF.

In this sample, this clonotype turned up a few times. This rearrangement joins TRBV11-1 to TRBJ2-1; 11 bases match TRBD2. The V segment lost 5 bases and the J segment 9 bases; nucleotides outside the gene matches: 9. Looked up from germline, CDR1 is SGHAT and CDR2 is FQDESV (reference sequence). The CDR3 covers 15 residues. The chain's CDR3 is CASSLSGGAGGEQFF. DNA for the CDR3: TGTGCCAGCAGCCTTAGCGGGGGGGCCGGTGGTGAGCAGTTCTTC.

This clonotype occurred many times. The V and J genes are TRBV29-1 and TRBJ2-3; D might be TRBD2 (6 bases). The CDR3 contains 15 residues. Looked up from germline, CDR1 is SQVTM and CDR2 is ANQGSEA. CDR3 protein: CTAQATGGTTDTQYF. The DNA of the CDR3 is TGCACCGCTCAAGCGACCGGGGGAACCACAGATACGCAGTATTTT.